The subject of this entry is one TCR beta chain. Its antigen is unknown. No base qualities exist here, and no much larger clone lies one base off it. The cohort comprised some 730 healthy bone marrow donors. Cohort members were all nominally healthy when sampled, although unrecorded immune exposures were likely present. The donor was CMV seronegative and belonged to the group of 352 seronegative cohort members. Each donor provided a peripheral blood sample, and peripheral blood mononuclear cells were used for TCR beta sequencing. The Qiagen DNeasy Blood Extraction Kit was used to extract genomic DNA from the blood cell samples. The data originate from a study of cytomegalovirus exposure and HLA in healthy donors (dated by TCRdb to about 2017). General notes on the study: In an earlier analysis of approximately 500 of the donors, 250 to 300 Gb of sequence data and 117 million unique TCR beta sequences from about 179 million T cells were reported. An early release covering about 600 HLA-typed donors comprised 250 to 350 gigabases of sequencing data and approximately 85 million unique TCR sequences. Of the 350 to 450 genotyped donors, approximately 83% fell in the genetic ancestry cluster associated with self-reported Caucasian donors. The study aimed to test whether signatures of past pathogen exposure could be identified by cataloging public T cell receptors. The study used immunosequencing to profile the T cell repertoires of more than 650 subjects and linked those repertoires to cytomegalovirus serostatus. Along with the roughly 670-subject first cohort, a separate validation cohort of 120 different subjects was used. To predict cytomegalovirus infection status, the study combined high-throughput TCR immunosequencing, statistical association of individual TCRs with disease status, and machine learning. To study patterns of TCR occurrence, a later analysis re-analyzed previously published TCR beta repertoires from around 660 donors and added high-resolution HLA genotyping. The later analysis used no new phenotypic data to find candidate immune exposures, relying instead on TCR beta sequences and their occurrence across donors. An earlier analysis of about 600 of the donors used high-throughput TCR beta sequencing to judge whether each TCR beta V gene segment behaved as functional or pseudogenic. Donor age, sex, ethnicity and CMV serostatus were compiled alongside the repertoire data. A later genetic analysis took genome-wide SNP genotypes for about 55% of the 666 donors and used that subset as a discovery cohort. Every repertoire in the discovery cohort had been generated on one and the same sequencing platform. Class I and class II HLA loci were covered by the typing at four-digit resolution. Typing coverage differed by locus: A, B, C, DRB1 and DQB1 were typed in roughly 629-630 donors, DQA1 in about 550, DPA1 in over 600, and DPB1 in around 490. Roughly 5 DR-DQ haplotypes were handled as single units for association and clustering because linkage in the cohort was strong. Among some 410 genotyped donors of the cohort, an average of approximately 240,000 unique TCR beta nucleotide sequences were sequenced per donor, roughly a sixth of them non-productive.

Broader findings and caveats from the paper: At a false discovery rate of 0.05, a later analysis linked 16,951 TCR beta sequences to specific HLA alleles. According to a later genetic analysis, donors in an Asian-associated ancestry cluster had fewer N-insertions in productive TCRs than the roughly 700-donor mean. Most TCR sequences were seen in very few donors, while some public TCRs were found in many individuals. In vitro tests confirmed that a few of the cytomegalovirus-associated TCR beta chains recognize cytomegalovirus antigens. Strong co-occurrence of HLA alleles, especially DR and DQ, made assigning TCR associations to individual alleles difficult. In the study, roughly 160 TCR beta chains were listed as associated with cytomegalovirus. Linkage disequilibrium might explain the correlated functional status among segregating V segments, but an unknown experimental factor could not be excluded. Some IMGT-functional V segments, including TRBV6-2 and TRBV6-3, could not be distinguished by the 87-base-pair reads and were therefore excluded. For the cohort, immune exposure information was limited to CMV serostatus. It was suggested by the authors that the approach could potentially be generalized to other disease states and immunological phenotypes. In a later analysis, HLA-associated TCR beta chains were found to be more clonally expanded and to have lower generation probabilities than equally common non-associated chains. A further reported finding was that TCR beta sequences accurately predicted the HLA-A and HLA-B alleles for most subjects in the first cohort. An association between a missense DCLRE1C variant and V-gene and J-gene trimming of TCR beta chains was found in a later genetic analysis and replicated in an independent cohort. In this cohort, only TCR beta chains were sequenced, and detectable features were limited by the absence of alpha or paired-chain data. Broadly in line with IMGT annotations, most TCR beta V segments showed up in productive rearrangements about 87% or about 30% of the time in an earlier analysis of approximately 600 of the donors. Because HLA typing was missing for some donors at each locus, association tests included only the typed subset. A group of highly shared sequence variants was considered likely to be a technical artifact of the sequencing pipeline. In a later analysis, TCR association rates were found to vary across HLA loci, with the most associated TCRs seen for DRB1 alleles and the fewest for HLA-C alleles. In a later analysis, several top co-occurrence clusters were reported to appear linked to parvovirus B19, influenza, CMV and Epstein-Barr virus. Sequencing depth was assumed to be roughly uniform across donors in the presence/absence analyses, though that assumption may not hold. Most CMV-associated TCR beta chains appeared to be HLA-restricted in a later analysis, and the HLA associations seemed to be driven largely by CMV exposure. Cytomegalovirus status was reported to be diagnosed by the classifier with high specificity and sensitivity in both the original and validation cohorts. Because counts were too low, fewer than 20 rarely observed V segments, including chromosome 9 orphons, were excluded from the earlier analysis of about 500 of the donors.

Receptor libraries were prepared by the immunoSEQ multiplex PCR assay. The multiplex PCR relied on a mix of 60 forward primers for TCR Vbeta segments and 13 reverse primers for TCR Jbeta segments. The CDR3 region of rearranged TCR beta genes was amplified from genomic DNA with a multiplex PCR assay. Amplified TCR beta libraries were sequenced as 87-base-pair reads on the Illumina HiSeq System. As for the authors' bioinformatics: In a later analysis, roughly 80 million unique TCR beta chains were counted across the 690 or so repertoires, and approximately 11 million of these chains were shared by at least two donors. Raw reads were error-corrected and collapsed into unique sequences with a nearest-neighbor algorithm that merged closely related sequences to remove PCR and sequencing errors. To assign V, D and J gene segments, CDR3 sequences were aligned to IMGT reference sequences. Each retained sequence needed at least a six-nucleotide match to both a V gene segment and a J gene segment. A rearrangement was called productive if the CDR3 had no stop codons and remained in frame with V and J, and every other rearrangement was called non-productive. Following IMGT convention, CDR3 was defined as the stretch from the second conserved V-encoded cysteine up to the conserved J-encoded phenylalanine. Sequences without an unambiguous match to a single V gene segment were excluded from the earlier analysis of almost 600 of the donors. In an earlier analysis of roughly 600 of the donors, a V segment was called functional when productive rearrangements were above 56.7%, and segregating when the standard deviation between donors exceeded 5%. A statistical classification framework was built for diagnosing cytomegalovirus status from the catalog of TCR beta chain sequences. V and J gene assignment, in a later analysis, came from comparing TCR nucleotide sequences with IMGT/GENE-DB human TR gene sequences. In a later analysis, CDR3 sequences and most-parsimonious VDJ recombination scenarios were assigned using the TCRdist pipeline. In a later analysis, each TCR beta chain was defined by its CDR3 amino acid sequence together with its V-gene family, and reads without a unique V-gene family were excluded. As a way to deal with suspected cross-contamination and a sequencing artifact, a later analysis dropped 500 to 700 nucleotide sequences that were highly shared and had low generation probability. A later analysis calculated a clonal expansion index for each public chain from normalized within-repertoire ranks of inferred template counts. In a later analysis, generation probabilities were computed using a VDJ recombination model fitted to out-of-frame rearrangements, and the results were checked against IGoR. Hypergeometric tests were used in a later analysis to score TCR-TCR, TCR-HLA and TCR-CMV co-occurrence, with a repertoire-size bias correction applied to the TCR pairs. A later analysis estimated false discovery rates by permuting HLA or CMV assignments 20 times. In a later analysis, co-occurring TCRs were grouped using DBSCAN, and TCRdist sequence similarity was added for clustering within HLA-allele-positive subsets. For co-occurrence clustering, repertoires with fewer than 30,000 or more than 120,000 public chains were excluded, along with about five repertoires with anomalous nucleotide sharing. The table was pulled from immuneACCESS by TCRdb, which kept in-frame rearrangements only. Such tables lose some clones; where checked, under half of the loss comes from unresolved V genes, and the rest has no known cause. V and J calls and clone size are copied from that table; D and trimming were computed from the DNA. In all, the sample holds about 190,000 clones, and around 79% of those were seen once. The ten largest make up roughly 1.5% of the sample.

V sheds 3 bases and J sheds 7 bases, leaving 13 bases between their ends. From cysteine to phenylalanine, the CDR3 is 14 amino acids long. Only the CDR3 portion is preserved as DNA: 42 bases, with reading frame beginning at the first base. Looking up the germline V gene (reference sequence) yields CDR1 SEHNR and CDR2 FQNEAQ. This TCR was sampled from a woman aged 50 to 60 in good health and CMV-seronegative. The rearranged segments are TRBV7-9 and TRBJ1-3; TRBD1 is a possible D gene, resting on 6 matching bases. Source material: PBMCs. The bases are TGTGCCAGCAGCTTTGGGGACACATGGAACACCATATATTTT. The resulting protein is CASSFGDTWNTIYF.